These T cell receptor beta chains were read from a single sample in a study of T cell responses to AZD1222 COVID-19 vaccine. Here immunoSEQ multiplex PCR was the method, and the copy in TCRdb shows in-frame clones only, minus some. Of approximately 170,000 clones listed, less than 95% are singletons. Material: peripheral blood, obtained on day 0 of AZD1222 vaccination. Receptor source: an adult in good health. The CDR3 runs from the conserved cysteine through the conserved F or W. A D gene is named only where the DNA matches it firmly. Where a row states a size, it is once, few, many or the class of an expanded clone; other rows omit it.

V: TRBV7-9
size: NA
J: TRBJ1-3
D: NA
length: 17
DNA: TGTGCCAGCAGCTTAGACCCCCAGACAGCGGCTGGAAACACCATATATTTT
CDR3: CASSLDPQTAAGNTIYF

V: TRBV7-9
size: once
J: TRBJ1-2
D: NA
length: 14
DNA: TGTGCCAGCCGGTGGGGAGACACGAACTATGGCTACACCTTC
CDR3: CASRWGDTNYGYTF

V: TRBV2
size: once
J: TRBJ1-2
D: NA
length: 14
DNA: TGTGCCAGCTGGGGGGGGGTTAGCGGCTATGGCTACACCTTC
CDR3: CASWGGVSGYGYTF

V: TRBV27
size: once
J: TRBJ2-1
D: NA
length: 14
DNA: TGTGCCAGCAGGTCGGTAAGCTCCTACAATGAGCAGTTCTTC
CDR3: CASRSVSSYNEQFF

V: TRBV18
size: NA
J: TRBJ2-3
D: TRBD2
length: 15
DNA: TGTGCCAGCTCACCCATAGCGGGGAGCACAGATACGCAGTATTTT
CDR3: CASSPIAGSTDTQYF

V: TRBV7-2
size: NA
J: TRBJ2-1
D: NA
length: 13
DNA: TGTGCCAGCAGCTTTGGCAGGGACAATGAGCAGTTCTTC
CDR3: CASSFGRDNEQFF

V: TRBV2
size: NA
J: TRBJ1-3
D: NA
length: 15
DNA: TGTGCCAGCAGTGCGGACGGTCTCTCTGGAAACACCATATATTTT
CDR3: CASSADGLSGNTIYF

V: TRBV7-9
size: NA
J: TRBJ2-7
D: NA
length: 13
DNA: TGTGCCAGCAGCTTAGGGGGACAACTGCTTGGGTACTTC
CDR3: CASSLGGQLLGYF

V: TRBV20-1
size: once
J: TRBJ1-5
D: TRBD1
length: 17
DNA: TGCAGTGCTAGTGCCCCAGGAGGGGGCGCGAGCAATCAGCCCCAGCATTTT
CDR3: CSASAPGGGASNQPQHF

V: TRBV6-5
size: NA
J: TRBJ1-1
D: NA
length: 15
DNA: TGTGCCAGCAGATACCGATGGGGGGCGAACACTGAAGCTTTCTTT
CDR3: CASRYRWGANTEAFF

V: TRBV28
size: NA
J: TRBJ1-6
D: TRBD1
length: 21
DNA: TGTGCCAGCAGTTCCCTGACCTCCGGGACAGGGAGTGGGAGCATTAGGTCACCCCTCCACTTT
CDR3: CASSSLTSGTGSGSIRSPLHF

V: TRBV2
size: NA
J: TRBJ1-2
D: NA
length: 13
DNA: TGTGCCAGCAGTGACAGCAACTCCTATGGCTACACCTTC
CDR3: CASSDSNSYGYTF

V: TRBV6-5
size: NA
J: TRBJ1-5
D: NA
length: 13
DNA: TGTGCCAGCAGGAACAGGGATCATCAGCCCCAGCATTTT
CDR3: CASRNRDHQPQHF

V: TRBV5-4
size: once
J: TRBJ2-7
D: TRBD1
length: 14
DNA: TGTGCCAGCAGCCCCGGGACAGAGAGCTACGAGCAGTACTTC
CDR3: CASSPGTESYEQYF

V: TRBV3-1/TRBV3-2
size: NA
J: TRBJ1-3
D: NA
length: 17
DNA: TGTGCCAGCAGCCCTGGCTTTGGCCAGAGCTCTGGAAACACCATATATTTT
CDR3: CASSPGFGQSSGNTIYF

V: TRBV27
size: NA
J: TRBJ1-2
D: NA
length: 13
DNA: TGTGCCAGCAGTTGGGGAGGAAACTATGGCTACACCTTC
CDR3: CASSWGGNYGYTF

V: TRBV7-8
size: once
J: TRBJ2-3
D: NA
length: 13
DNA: TGTGCCAGCAGCCCCGCCAACACAGATACGCAGTATTTT
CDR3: CASSPANTDTQYF

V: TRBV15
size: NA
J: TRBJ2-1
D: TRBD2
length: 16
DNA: TGTGCCACCAGCGGGACTAGCGGGGTAGGCTACAATGAGCAGTTCTTC
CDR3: CATSGTSGVGYNEQFF

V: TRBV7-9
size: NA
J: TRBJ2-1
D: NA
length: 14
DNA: TGTGCCAGCAGCTACGGGGGCGCAACGGGTGAGCAGTTCTTC
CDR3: CASSYGGATGEQFF

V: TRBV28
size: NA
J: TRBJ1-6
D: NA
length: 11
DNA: TGTGCCAGCACCTCAAATTCACCCCTCCACTTT
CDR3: CASTSNSPLHF

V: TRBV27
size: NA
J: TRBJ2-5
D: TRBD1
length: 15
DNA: TGTGCCAGCGCCTCCCCCCTGACAGGGTCAGAGACCCAGTACTTC
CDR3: CASASPLTGSETQYF

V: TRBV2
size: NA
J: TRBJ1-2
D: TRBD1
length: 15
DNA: TGTGCCAGCAGCGGGGACAGAGACCCCCGCTATGGCTACACCTTC
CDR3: CASSGDRDPRYGYTF

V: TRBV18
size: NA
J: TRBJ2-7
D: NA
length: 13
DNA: TGTGCCAGCTCAGGCGCAGGCACCTACGAGCAGTACTTC
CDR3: CASSGAGTYEQYF

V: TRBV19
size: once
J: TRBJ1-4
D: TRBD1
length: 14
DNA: TGTGCCAGTACTCCACAGGGGTCGGATGAAAAACTGTTTTTT
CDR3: CASTPQGSDEKLFF

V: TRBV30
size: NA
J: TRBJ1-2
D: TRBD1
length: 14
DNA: TGTGCCTTAACAAGAAGAGAGGCAGGGGGAGGCTACACCTTC
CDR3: CALTRREAGGGYTF